The sequence of this T cell receptor beta chain was determined in a study of blood T cells in healthy people across ages (dated by TCRdb to between 2014 and 2017). Background on the whole study: In model experiments, template switching captured roughly one uniquely barcoded TCR beta cDNA molecule for every two T cells. Age-related changes in TCR beta repertoire diversity were measured in the study by deep sequencing normalized with unique cDNA molecular identifiers. Donors were grouped into four age groups: young (average approximately 16 years), middle-aged (39), aged (around 60) and long-lived (about 82). Using the same blood draw, the study looked at two additional independent replicas of 1 million unique cDNA reads for two donors, one aged 18 to 30 and the other aged 80 or older. Beyond this particular receptor, the publication reports: Compared with the aged group, the long-lived group had more naive CD4+ T cells, fewer expanded clones and increased TCR diversity, suggesting age selection. Estimates of total diversity from one million sequenced T cells were regarded as lower bounds and underestimates. A strong correlation was found between observed TCR beta diversity and the percentage of naive T cells measured by flow cytometry. The CMV infection status of donors was not known, potentially confounding age-related changes in expanded clonotypes. Since profiling was done on bulk unsorted PBMCs, naive and antigen-experienced compartments could not be conclusively compared. As age increased, observed TCR beta diversity per million T cells dropped in a roughly linear way, and a significant reduction was already evident by age around 41.

Systemically healthy Caucasian individuals from Russia, over 30 in total and aged about 6 to 90 years, were included as donors. Each donor gave 8 to 10 milliliters of peripheral blood, drawn into EDTA-treated Vacutainer tubes. Ficoll-Paque density-gradient centrifugation was used to isolate PBMCs, with at least 6.5 million per sample. Total RNA, at least 5.5 micrograms per sample, was extracted from PBMCs with Trizol reagent. For every donor, flow cytometry on a PBMC aliquot measured the percentage of naive CD45RAhigh/CD27high T cells. Worth noting for this clonotype: This clone's antigen is unknown. Per-base qualities were not stored, and no clone one base away is much larger.

To prepare the library, 5' RACE was applied. The sequencing machine was an Illumina HiSeq 2500. A second roughly 6 to 11 cycle PCR used a sample-barcoded 5' primer and a J-beta primer mix. A template-switch 5' adaptor carrying 12 random nucleotides introduced a unique molecular identifier onto each TCR beta cDNA molecule. Each sample yielded at least 2.5 million CDR3-containing paired-end reads. First-strand cDNA synthesis was performed from all RNA using the Mint cDNA synthesis kit, with priming by a TRBC-specific oligonucleotide. Following uracil-DNA glycosylase treatment, a first 18-cycle PCR with universal primers M1SS and BC2_uni_R was performed on all cDNA. Concerning the study's data processing: For normalization, 1 million high-quality reads were randomly selected from each sample, with every read carrying a distinct molecular identifier. Reads with shared molecular identifiers were discarded instead of being binned into consensus sequences. MiTCR, with a Q25 quality threshold and the strictest error-elimination algorithm, was used for CDR3 identification, clonotype clustering and error correction. A nonparametric unseen species model with Euler transformation was used to estimate lower-bound total TCR beta diversity. TCRdb reprocessed the public reads (quality trimming at Q25 with fastp, clone calling with MiXCR) and kept in-frame beta chains. Each record represents a unique CDR3 protein, reported with the most common genes and DNA among its rows. V and J calls and clone size were set by TCRdb, not the authors. This sample gives 600,000 to 1,000,000 distinct CDR3 sequences in total; roughly 25% of them show up just once. Under 4% of the sample is taken by the ten largest.

CDR1 and CDR2, looked up from the germline V gene (reference sequence), are SSHAT and FNYEAQ. The CDR3 starts with the cysteine, ends with the phenylalanine, and has 14 residues. Only the CDR3 DNA is retained, 42 bases long and in frame from the first base. These sequences were also reported in another study, on T cells of mothers and their children. As the second paper documents: Donors were nine systemically healthy Caucasian individuals: three mothers and their six children. cDNA synthesis used all of the extracted RNA, with about 1.5 ug of RNA in each 15 ul reaction. In the second PCR, the M1S primer introduced both the sample barcodes and 2-4 random nucleotides. Over 8.5 million TCR beta CDR3 reads were obtained for each mother, and about 3 million reads were obtained for each child. Thymic selection similarly shapes TCR recombination output in related and unrelated pairs, with minor effect from inherited differences. Related mother-child pairs always showed normalized repertoire overlap that was slightly higher than in unrelated mother-child pairs, though the difference was never significant. Persistent microchimeric T cell clones were not detected, at a sensitivity of 95 to 100 clones per million clonotypes. In the study, deep NGS was used to compare the TCR beta repertoires of mothers and children, and features distinguishing related mother-child pairs from unrelated individuals were sought. Mothers averaged 40 +/- 4 years of age and children averaged about 10 +/- 4 years. After adapters were ligated using NEBNext reagents, the libraries underwent 100+100 nt paired-end sequencing on an Illumina HiSeq 2000. Mother and child libraries were prepared a month apart and sequenced in separate runs to prevent cross-contamination. Between roughly 500,000 and 2,000,000 distinct TCR beta clonotypes were identified per donor. Naive TCR beta clonotypes were estimated from low-frequency clonotypes matched to each donor's FACS-determined naive share, without sorting.

The sequence is built from TRBV7-7 and TRBJ2-1; TRBD2 lines up with 9 middle nucleotides. The end of the DNA is better explained by TRBJ2-7, so the J call may be wrong. Sequenced material: blood. The source is a boy under 18 in good health. The DNA is as follows: TGTGCTAGCTCGGTAGCGGGGGAGATCCACGAGCAGTACTTC. Its coded protein is CASSVAGEIHEQYF.